The clone carrying this TCR beta chain was detected only once. In the source study's methods: Counts of nucleated cells, estimated from reference gene primer amplification, were obtained. Sequencing was performed with immunoSEQ multiplex PCR; in TCRdb, only in-frame clones are kept and a portion is missing. The DNA was the basis for D and trimming; V, J and clone size are from that table. The table records some 50,000 clones, approximately 91% of them present only once. The germline V gene has CDR1 MGHRA and CDR2 YSYEKL. The CDR3 is 17 residues long. The V and J ends lost 4 bases and 2 bases respectively, with 17 bases between them. The sample belongs to a study of blood T cell repertoires in COVID-19. Background on the study: The United States, Italy and Spain were the sources of the acute and convalescent COVID-19 samples.

The chain recombines TRBV4-1 with TRBJ1-4, with D maybe TRBD1 (5 bases). The specimen was peripheral blood. The sequence was collected from a woman in her 70s with active COVID-19. CDR3 in DNA: TGCGCCAGCAGCCTCCAAGGGGTACAAGGGACTAATGAAAAACTGTTTTTT. It specifies CASSLQGVQGTNEKLFF.